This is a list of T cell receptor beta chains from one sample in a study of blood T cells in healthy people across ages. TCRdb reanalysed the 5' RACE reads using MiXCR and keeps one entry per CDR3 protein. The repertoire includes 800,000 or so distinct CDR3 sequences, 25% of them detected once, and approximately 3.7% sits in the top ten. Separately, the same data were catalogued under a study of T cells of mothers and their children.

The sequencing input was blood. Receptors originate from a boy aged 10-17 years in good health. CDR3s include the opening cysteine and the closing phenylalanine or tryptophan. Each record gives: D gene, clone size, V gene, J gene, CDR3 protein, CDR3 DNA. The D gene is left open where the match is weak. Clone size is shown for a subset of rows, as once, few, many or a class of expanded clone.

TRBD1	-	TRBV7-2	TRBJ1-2	CASSLTLGTGGQRGYTF	TGTGCCAGCAGCTTGACATTAGGGACAGGGGGCCAGAGGGGCTACACCTTC
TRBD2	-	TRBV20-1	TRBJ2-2	CSARDPAGVDTGELFF	TGCAGTGCTAGAGATCCAGCGGGAGTAGACACCGGGGAGCTGTTTTTT
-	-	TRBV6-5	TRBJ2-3	CASSVPGETDTQYF	TGTGCCAGCAGTGTACCGGGGGAGACAGATACGCAGTATTTT
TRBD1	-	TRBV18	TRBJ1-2	CASSPTGQHASGYTF	TGTGCCAGCTCACCAACGGGACAGCACGCTTCGGGCTACACCTTC
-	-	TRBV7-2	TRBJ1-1	CASSLLGFRNTEAFF	TGTGCCAGCAGCTTACTAGGTTTCAGGAACACTGAAGCTTTCTTT
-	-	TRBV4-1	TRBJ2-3	CASSLRPNPDTQYF	TGCGCCAGCAGCCTCAGACCGAACCCCGATACGCAGTATTTT
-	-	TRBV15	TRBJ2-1	CATSRDRGRNEQFF	TGTGCCACCAGCAGAGACAGGGGTCGCAATGAGCAGTTCTTC
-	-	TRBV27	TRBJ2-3	CASRDSLRVTQYF	TGTGCCAGCAGGGACTCTCTGCGGGTTACGCAGTATTTT
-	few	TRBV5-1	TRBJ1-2	CASSSDGQSYGYTF	TGCGCCAGCAGCTCGGACGGACAATCCTATGGCTACACCTTC
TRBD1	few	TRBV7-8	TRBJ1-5	CASSRVDRGLNQPQHF	TGTGCCAGCAGCCGTGTGGACAGGGGGTTGAACCAGCCCCAGCATTTT
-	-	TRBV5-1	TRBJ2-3	CASSPSQAAEGDTQYF	TGCGCCAGCAGTCCATCACAGGCCGCCGAGGGAGATACGCAGTATTTT
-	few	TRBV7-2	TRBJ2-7	CASSLASGPASYEQYF	TGTGCCAGCAGCTTAGCGTCGGGGCCAGCTTCGTACGAGCAGTACTTC
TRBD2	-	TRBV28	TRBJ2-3	CASSSQPGLGSRDTQCF	TGTGCCAGCAGTTCACAGCCGGGACTAGGGAGTAGGGATACGCAGTGTTTT
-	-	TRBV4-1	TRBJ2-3	CASSQDLGEDTQYF	TGCGCCAGCAGCCAAGATTTAGGGGAAGATACGCAGTATTTT
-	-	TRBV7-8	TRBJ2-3	CASSRRTERTQYF	TGTGCCAGCAGCCGTCGGACAGAACGTACGCAGTATTTT
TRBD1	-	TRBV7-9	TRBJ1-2	CASSFPRDRDGYTF	TGTGCCAGCAGCTTCCCCCGGGACAGGGACGGCTACACCTTC
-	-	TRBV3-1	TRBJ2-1	CASSHPPGVNEQFF	TGTGCCAGCAGCCACCCGCCCGGAGTTAATGAGCAGTTCTTC
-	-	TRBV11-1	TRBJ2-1	CASSPGGFSSYNEQFF	TGTGCCAGCAGCCCAGGCGGGTTTAGCTCCTACAATGAGCAGTTCTTC
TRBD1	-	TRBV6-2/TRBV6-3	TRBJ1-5	CASRAMGQLNQPQHF	TGTGCCAGCAGGGCCATGGGACAGCTTAATCAGCCCCAGCATTTT
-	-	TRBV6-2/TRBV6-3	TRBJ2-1	CASSGTRLGNEQFF	TGTGCCAGCAGCGGGACGCGTCTGGGCAATGAGCAGTTCTTC
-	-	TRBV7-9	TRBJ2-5	CASSPLLLLQETQYF	TGTGCCAGCAGCCCACTCCTGCTCTTACAAGAGACCCAGTACTTC